The entry below describes one TCR beta chain. Its target antigen remains unknown. Base qualities are not provided; no much larger clone lies one nucleotide away. TCRbeta CDR3 regions were amplified from genomic DNA by means of the immunoSEQ Assay, a bias-controlled multiplex PCR. The paper's processing steps were these. Within the assay, amplification of reference gene primers was used to estimate how many nucleated cells each sample contained. To quantify the absolute abundance of each unique TCRbeta CDR3 rearrangement, sequence reads were collapsed and filtered. Productive Simpson clonality was computed per sample as the square root of Simpson's diversity index over productive rearrangements. TCRdb obtained this table from immuneACCESS and retained in-frame rearrangements with V and J assigned. These tables miss some clones; where compared with another copy, unresolved V genes account for less than half of the shortfall, and the remainder is unexplained. V, J and clone size reflect that table, while D and trimming were determined from the DNA. The sample table lists roughly 140,000 clones, around 83% of them with a count of one. The ten largest clonotypes hold roughly 7.9% of the sample.

Taken from the germline V gene, the CDR1 and CDR2 loops are SGHVS and FQNEAQ. Including cysteine and phenylalanine, the CDR3 has 15 amino acids. The only DNA kept is the CDR3, 45 bases in frame from the first base. Compared with germline, V lacks 4 bases and J lacks 7 bases; bases without a gene match: 10. The data derive from a study of blood T cell repertoires in COVID-19 (dated by TCRdb to about 2020). Study-wide context: The collaborator samples originated in the United States, Italy and Spain and spanned the acute and convalescent phases of COVID-19. The sample metadata nearly always contained a de-identified subject ID, COVID-19 status, age in years and sex. Subjects who had been exposed to COVID-19, were actively infected with it, or had recovered from it provided the deeply sampled blood TCRbeta repertoires that made up the dataset. HLA class I and class II types, where available, came from metadata supplied by the sample provider rather than from assay-based typing. The prospective study material was composed of cDNA or gDNA derived from T cells, B-cell-depleted T cells, or PBMCs. The repertoires were made available in a free public database intended to serve as a resource for research on the immune response to SARS-CoV-2. The samples were drawn from the first 160 participants of the ongoing ImmuneRACE study and from under 1,500 subjects provided by 6 global collaborators.

Points the paper makes about the study in general: How much clinical and demographic metadata was included differed by source and by participant, and the metadata was provided uncurated.

Each collaborating institution followed its own protocols to collect whole blood in K2EDTA tubes. For TCRbeta analysis, collaborator samples were shipped as frozen whole blood, as isolated PBMCs, or as DNA extracted from either sample type. Recombination linked TRBV7-8 to TRBJ2-7, with TRBD1 identical over 10 junction bases. The receptor's source is a woman in her forties or fifties in a cohort sampled during active or convalescent COVID-19. Input material: peripheral blood. The DNA reads as follows: TGTGCCAGCAGCTATCCGGGACAGGGGATAAATGAGCAGTACTTC. It translates as CASSYPGQGINEQYF.